Reported below is one TCR beta chain. Its antigen remains unidentified. Healthy donors constituted the controls, which were matched for age and sex. This specimen belongs to a study of CD8 T cells in Susac syndrome. General observations from the study: The number of individuals included in the study's TCR sequencing and HLA analysis was acknowledged as relatively small.

With random hexamers, reverse transcription was performed on about 0.5 to 1 ug of RNA. TCR beta CDR3 was amplified by immunoSEQ covering 54 Vbeta and 13 Jbeta. MiXCR, applied by TCRdb to the immunoSEQ multiplex PCR reads, yields one record per CDR3 protein. This sample has some 99,000 distinct CDR3 sequences, with less than 97% found just once. The TCR was taken from a human donor in good health. Sequencing input: CD4+ T cells from PBMCs.

CDR3 DNA: TGTGCCAGCGGGGGGGACAGCTCCTACGAGCAGTACTTC. This gives the protein CASGGDSSYEQYF. V and J are TRBV2 and TRBJ2-7; the D gene could be TRBD1 or TRBD2 (7 bases each). The CDR3 covers 13 residues. Germline loops: CDR1 SNHLY, CDR2 FYNNEI. Trimming left V 8 bases short and J 0 bases short, with 11 bases between.